Listed below are T cell receptor beta chains from one sample, sequenced in a study of T cell changes during pregnancy in multiple sclerosis. The table came from immunoSEQ multiplex PCR; TCRdb's copy has only in-frame clones and leaves some out. The data contain about 76,000 clones, approximately 90% of them singletons. The sequencing here drew on peripheral blood, taken in the first trimester of pregnancy. These receptors were obtained from a female donor in good health, enrolled as a control in a pregnancy study. CDR3s include the opening cysteine and the closing phenylalanine or tryptophan. A D gene is named only where the DNA matches it firmly. Clone size, where shown, is once, few, many, or a class for clones that have expanded.

J gene	D gene	V gene	clone size	CDR3 protein	CDR3 DNA
TRBJ2-7	TRBD2	TRBV27	few	CASRPGTSGTEQYF	TGTGCCAGCAGACCCGGGACTAGCGGGACCGAGCAGTACTTC
TRBJ2-1	TRBD2	TRBV5-4	-	CASSLAGTSGTNEQFF	TGTGCCAGCAGCTTGGCCGGGACTAGCGGGACAAATGAGCAGTTCTTC
TRBJ2-1	TRBD1	TRBV5-1	-	CASSLVGQYNEQFF	TGCGCCAGCAGCTTGGTGGGACAGTACAATGAGCAGTTCTTC
TRBJ1-2	TRBD1	TRBV5-1	-	CASSLAQGAHKGYTF	TGCGCCAGCAGCTTGGCGCAGGGGGCGCATAAGGGCTACACCTTC
TRBJ1-5	-	TRBV7-2	-	CASSASWQQPQHF	TGTGCCAGCAGTGCTAGTTGGCAGCAGCCCCAGCATTTT
TRBJ2-2	TRBD1	TRBV25-1	once	CASRDRGAGELFF	TGTGCCAGCAGGGACAGGGGGGCCGGGGAGCTGTTTTTT
TRBJ2-3	-	TRBV10-3	-	CAISVAALRTDTQYF	TGTGCCATCAGTGTAGCGGCTCTCCGCACAGATACGCAGTATTTT
TRBJ2-7	TRBD2	TRBV9	-	CASSASRTSGYEQYF	TGTGCCAGCAGCGCCAGCCGGACTAGCGGCTACGAGCAGTACTTC
TRBJ2-7	-	TRBV28	-	CASSLDSPYEQYF	TGTGCCAGCAGTTTGGACAGCCCTTACGAGCAGTACTTC
TRBJ2-1	-	TRBV7-8	-	CASSFEDIYNEQFF	TGTGCCAGCAGCTTCGAGGACATATACAATGAGCAGTTCTTC
TRBJ1-2	-	TRBV5-1	-	CASSLGREGNYGYTF	TGCGCCAGCAGCTTGGGGAGAGAAGGTAACTATGGCTACACCTTC
TRBJ1-1	TRBD1	TRBV27	once	CASSLSRGLNTEAFF	TGTGCCAGCAGTTTATCCAGGGGGCTGAACACTGAAGCTTTCTTT
TRBJ2-1	-	TRBV27	-	CASRAGQTHNEQFF	TGTGCCAGCAGGGCGGGACAGACCCACAATGAGCAGTTCTTC
TRBJ2-7	-	TRBV5-1	-	CASRPRPGYEQYF	TGCGCCAGCAGGCCGCGCCCAGGATACGAGCAGTACTTC
TRBJ1-3	TRBD1	TRBV18	-	CASSPGLGDRERSGSGNTIYF	TGTGCCAGCTCACCGGGTTTAGGAGACAGGGAAAGGTCCGGCTCTGGAAACACCATATATTTT
TRBJ1-5	TRBD1	TRBV29-1	-	CSVGQGSNQPQHF	TGCAGCGTTGGACAGGGGAGCAATCAGCCCCAGCATTTT
TRBJ2-7	-	TRBV7-9	-	CASSPSLYEQYF	TGTGCCAGCAGCCCCAGTCTCTACGAGCAGTACTTC
TRBJ2-3	-	TRBV5-1	-	CASSQGAGNTDTQYF	TGCGCCAGCAGCCAAGGGGCAGGGAACACAGATACGCAGTATTTT
TRBJ1-3	-	TRBV19	-	CASGDSGNTIYF	TGTGCCAGTGGAGACTCTGGAAACACCATATATTTT
TRBJ1-2	-	TRBV6-1	-	CATNSQGSGRYGYTF	TGTGCCACCAATTCCCAGGGCAGCGGGCGCTATGGCTACACCTTC
TRBJ2-1	TRBD2	TRBV25-1	once	CASSEFLELAGYNEQFF	TGTGCCAGCAGTGAATTCCTCGAACTAGCGGGGTACAATGAGCAGTTCTTC
TRBJ1-2	TRBD1	TRBV27	-	CASSPRRQGYGYTF	TGTGCCAGCAGTCCGAGGCGACAGGGCTATGGCTACACCTTC
TRBJ2-7	TRBD1	TRBV28	-	CASSPPGGQGYEQYF	TGTGCCAGCAGTCCCCCGGGGGGACAGGGCTACGAGCAGTACTTC
TRBJ1-1	TRBD1	TRBV5-1	-	CASSSWAGGSDTEAFF	TGCGCCAGCAGCTCGTGGGCAGGGGGGTCAGACACTGAAGCTTTCTTT
TRBJ1-1	-	TRBV5-1	-	CASSLATRVAEAFF	TGCGCCAGCAGCTTGGCCACGAGGGTCGCTGAAGCTTTCTTT
TRBJ1-1	-	TRBV19	-	CASSITGKTEAFF	TGTGCCAGTAGTATCACAGGGAAGACTGAAGCTTTCTTT
TRBJ2-7	-	TRBV7-6	-	CASSLADSRYEQYF	TGTGCCAGCAGCTTAGCGGACTCCCGCTACGAGCAGTACTTC
TRBJ2-7	TRBD1	TRBV29-1	-	CSAARQGSEQYF	TGCAGCGCCGCCCGACAGGGATCCGAGCAGTACTTC
TRBJ1-5	TRBD1	TRBV10-3	-	CAISGGQGSNQPQHF	TGTGCCATCAGTGGGGGACAGGGGAGCAATCAGCCCCAGCATTTT
TRBJ2-7	TRBD2	TRBV29-1	-	CSVTGTSGRSSYEQYF	TGCAGCGTCACCGGGACTAGCGGGCGTTCCTCCTACGAGCAGTACTTC
TRBJ2-5	-	TRBV15	-	CATSRVQGSGETQYF	TGTGCCACCAGCAGAGTGCAGGGGTCGGGAGAGACCCAGTACTTC
TRBJ1-1	-	TRBV7-2	-	CASSSTRQVEAFF	TGTGCCAGCAGCTCGACCCGACAGGTTGAAGCTTTCTTT
TRBJ1-5	TRBD1	TRBV10-3	-	CAISEFRGPQPQHF	TGTGCCATCAGTGAGTTTAGGGGGCCTCAGCCCCAGCATTTT
TRBJ1-3	-	TRBV28	-	CASGPGGSGNTIYF	TGTGCCAGCGGTCCGGGGGGCTCTGGAAACACCATATATTTT
TRBJ1-1	-	TRBV6-4	-	CASRETGNTEAFF	TGTGCCAGCAGGGAGACAGGGAACACTGAAGCTTTCTTT
TRBJ2-3	TRBD1	TRBV5-1	-	CASSVKGTGSTDTQYF	TGCGCCAGCAGCGTCAAAGGGACAGGTAGCACAGATACGCAGTATTTT
TRBJ2-1	TRBD2	TRBV11-2	-	CASSLLAGSSYNEQFF	TGTGCCAGCAGCTTACTAGCGGGGAGCTCCTACAATGAGCAGTTCTTC
TRBJ1-2	TRBD1	TRBV18	-	CASSPRQGDGYTF	TGTGCCAGCTCACCACGACAGGGGGATGGCTACACCTTC
TRBJ2-3	-	TRBV19	-	CATVKDRSTDTQYF	TGTGCCACCGTGAAAGACAGATCCACAGATACGCAGTATTTT
TRBJ2-7	-	TRBV6-5	-	CASSYSARRYEQYF	TGTGCCAGCAGTTACTCGGCTAGGCGATACGAGCAGTACTTC
TRBJ1-2	-	TRBV7-2	-	CASSLFGGGGNGYTF	TGTGCCAGCAGCTTATTCGGTGGGGGGGGAAATGGCTACACCTTC
TRBJ2-1	TRBD1	TRBV6-4	-	CASSDTGGSSHEQFF	TGTGCCAGCAGTGATACAGGGGGCTCATCCCATGAGCAGTTCTTC
TRBJ2-7	TRBD2	TRBV27	-	CASSTTPSGSREQYF	TGTGCCAGCAGTACGACTCCGAGCGGGAGCAGAGAGCAGTACTTC
TRBJ2-7	-	TRBV7-2	-	CASSPGARRFLREQYF	TGTGCCAGCAGTCCAGGGGCTCGCAGGTTTCTTAGAGAGCAGTACTTC
TRBJ2-1	-	TRBV5-1	-	CASSLVSGVVYNEQFF	TGCGCCAGCAGCTTGGTGTCGGGAGTGGTCTACAATGAGCAGTTCTTC
TRBJ2-3	TRBD2	TRBV5-4	-	CASSLSLAGITDTQYF	TGTGCCAGCAGCTTGAGTCTAGCGGGGATCACAGATACGCAGTATTTT
TRBJ2-5	TRBD2	TRBV11-2	-	CASNHPGGGETQYF	TGTGCCAGCAACCACCCGGGGGGTGGGGAGACCCAGTACTTC
TRBJ2-1	TRBD2	TRBV6-1	-	CASSPVPRTSNEQFF	TGTGCCAGCAGTCCAGTACCCCGGACTAGCAATGAGCAGTTCTTC
TRBJ2-5	-	TRBV2	once	CASSEALRRGQYF	TGTGCCAGCAGTGAAGCGCTTCGGAGGGGCCAGTACTTC
TRBJ1-5	-	TRBV10-3	-	CAISERDAGNQPQHF	TGTGCCATCAGTGAGAGGGACGCGGGGAATCAGCCCCAGCATTTT
TRBJ1-2	-	TRBV27	-	CASSPRPTGPGGYGYTF	TGTGCCAGCAGTCCTAGACCAACAGGACCCGGGGGCTATGGCTACACCTTC
TRBJ1-1	-	TRBV5-1	-	CASSSQSLGMNTEAFF	TGCGCCAGCAGCTCCCAATCTCTAGGCATGAACACTGAAGCTTTCTTT
TRBJ1-5	-	TRBV19	-	CASSADSIGNQPQHF	TGTGCCAGTAGTGCCGACAGTATCGGCAATCAGCCCCAGCATTTT